The 30 T cell receptor beta chains presented below share a single source sample, sequenced in a study of somatic mutations in cytotoxic T cells in rheumatoid arthritis. Libraries were prepared by immunoSEQ multiplex PCR; TCRdb keeps only in-frame clonotypes and omits some of them. The sample contains approximately 20,000 clones, around four fifths of which appear only once. Input material: CD8+ T cells sorted from blood. The receptors originated from a man aged 18 to 30 with rheumatoid arthritis.

The J gene is TRBJ1-5, the V gene TRBV19; TRBD1 matches 9 bases. Germline CDR1 is LNHDA and CDR2 is SQIVND (reference sequence). J was trimmed by 2 bases and V by 3 bases; bases with no gene match: 2. The CDR3 contains 15 residues. CDR3 sequence (DNA): TGTGCCAGTAGTATTAGGACAGGGGGCAATCAGCCCCAGCATTTT. Amino acid sequence: CASSIRTGGNQPQHF.

This chain uses TRBV19 with TRBJ1-1, with D maybe TRBD1 (5 bases). Trimming removed 6 bases from V and 3 bases from J, with 17 bases in between. Germline V CDR1 and CDR2: LNHDA, SQIVND (reference sequence). The length of the CDR3 is 15 residues. CDR3 loop: CASRNRLIWDTEAFF. DNA of the CDR3: TGTGCCAGTAGGAACAGGCTAATTTGGGACACTGAAGCTTTCTTT.

V and J are TRBV9 and TRBJ2-1; 10 bases match TRBD2. Germline V CDR1 and CDR2: SGDLS, YYNGEE. This CDR3 comprises 16 residues. V dropped 4 bases and J dropped 6; count of bases not matched to a gene: 10. The CDR3 DNA reads as TGTGCCAGCAGCAGCCTTAGAGCGGGGGGGCTCAATGAGCAGTTCTTC. It encodes CASSSLRAGGLNEQFF.

V usage is TRBV5-4 and J usage is TRBJ2-2; D not resolved. The CDR3 is made up of 14 amino acids. Germline CDR1 SGHNT, CDR2 YYREEE (reference sequence). Trimming left V 4 bases short and J 1 base short, with 8 bases between. Here the CDR3 reads CASSPVENTGELFF. Written as DNA, the CDR3 is TGTGCCAGCAGCCCGGTAGAGAACACCGGGGAGCTGTTTTTT.

V usage is TRBV6-5 and J usage is TRBJ1-2; D is unresolved. The V gene's germline CDR1 is MNHEY and CDR2 SVGAGI. V shed 5 bases and J shed 2 bases, with 12 bases lying between them. CDR3 length: 14 amino acids. This CDR3 reads CASSTGRKNYGYTF. CDR3 in DNA: TGTGCCAGCAGTACCGGACGGAAAAACTATGGCTACACCTTC.

This clone was seen only once. The chain uses TRBV7-8 and TRBJ1-5, with TRBD1 matching over 7 bases. Trimming took 10 bases from V and 3 from J; bases not matched to a gene: 9. The CDR3 is made up of 14 amino acids. Germline V lookup: CDR1 SGHVS, CDR2 FQNEAQ. The CDR3 loop is CAISIDRDNQPQHF. The CDR3 nucleotides are TGTGCCATCTCCATAGACAGGGACAATCAGCCCCAGCATTTT.

This chain links TRBV5-4 with TRBJ1-2; D unclear. The V end lost 2 bases, the J end lost 2 bases, and 10 bases lay between the germline ends. The CDR3 contains 14 residues. Germline V CDR1 and CDR2: SGHNT, YYREEE (reference sequence). The CDR3 here is CASSFKGGNYGYTF. CDR3 DNA: TGTGCCAGCAGCTTTAAAGGCGGCAACTATGGCTACACCTTC.

This clone was seen a handful of times. The CDR3 loop reads CASSTGTGGYTEQYF. CDR3 nucleotide sequence: TGTGCCAGTAGTACCGGGACAGGGGGTTATACCGAGCAGTACTTC. The rearrangement uses TRBV19 and TRBJ2-7; 11 bases are shared with TRBD1. Germline values: CDR1 LNHDA, CDR2 SQIVND (reference sequence). The CDR3 has 15 residues. The V segment lost 4 bases and the J segment 6 bases; nucleotides outside the gene matches: 8.

This chain connects TRBV7-9 to TRBJ1-2, with D tentatively TRBD1 (5 bases). The CDR3 extends over 14 amino acids. Germline loops: CDR1 SEHNR, CDR2 FQNEAQ (reference sequence). With 5 bases removed from V and 5 bases from J, the gap between germline ends came to 15 bases. CDR3 in DNA: TGTGCCAGCAGCCATCCAACGGACAATTATGGCTACACCTTC. Translated, it gives CASSHPTDNYGYTF.

This chain links TRBV5-6 with TRBJ1-4; D is possibly TRBD1 (5 bases). V dropped 0 bases and J dropped 9 bases, with 9 bases sitting between them. Germline V gene sequence: CDR1 SGHDT, CDR2 YYEEEE. The CDR3 has 13 residues. CDR3 sequence: CASSLDRGKKLFF. CDR3 bases: TGTGCCAGCAGCTTGGACCGGGGCAAAAAACTGTTTTTT. Combining the CDR3 with reference TRBV5-6 and TRBJ1-4 gives the whole variable domain DAGVTQSPTHLIKTRGQQVTLRCSPKSGHDTVSWYQQALGQGPQFIFQYYEEEERQRGNFPDRFSGHQFPNYSSELNVNALLLGDSALYLCASSLDRGKKLFFGSGTQLSVL.

A few counts support this clone. The chain carries TRBV6-4 and TRBJ2-2, with 8 nucleotides matching TRBD1. The ends lost 0 bases at V and 5 bases at J; junction bases unmatched: 5. The CDR3 has 16 residues. CDR1 and CDR2 (germline): MRHNA, SNTAGT. CDR3 sequence reads: CASSDSKQGATGELFF. In DNA form, the CDR3 reads TGTGCCAGCAGTGACTCGAAGCAGGGGGCTACCGGGGAGCTGTTTTTT.

Points on this clone: Its ends do not fully match the called genes, so a read error is possible. The chain combines TRBV7-7 with TRBJ2-1; 10 positions agree with TRBD1. Germline V gene sequence: CDR1 SSHAT, CDR2 FNYEAQ (reference sequence). The CDR3 is made up of 14 amino acids. The CDR3 DNA sequence: TGTGCTAGCAGCCTCCGGGACAGGGGTGTTGAGCAGTTCTTC. Its translation: CASSLRDRGVEQFF.

The rearrangement uses TRBV7-6 and TRBJ2-5; a possible D gene is TRBD1 (6 bases). The germline V gene encodes CDR1 SGHVS and CDR2 FNYEAQ. The CDR3 covers 17 residues. V was cut by 1 base and J by 0 bases, with 15 bases left in between. In DNA form, the CDR3 reads TGTGCCAGCAGCTTAGGGACAGACGTTAATTACCAAGAGACCCAGTACTTC. Translation: CASSLGTDVNYQETQYF.

This clone was found a few times. The rearrangement uses TRBV2 and TRBJ1-1, with D unclear. CDR1 is SNHLY and CDR2 is FYNNEI in the germline V gene. Deletions cut 8 bases from V and 0 bases from J, with 7 bases between. The CDR3 runs 12 residues. CDR3 in DNA: TGTGCCAGCCTCAAGTTGAACACTGAAGCTTTCTTT. It yields the protein CASLKLNTEAFF.

This chain uses TRBV4-3 with TRBJ2-1; the D gene is possibly TRBD1 (5 bases). The germline CDR1 and CDR2 sequences are LGHNA and YSLEER. V lost 0 bases to trimming and J lost 5 bases, with 11 bases between them. CDR3 size: 15 residues. The CDR3 spells CASSQDPGLDNEQFF. DNA of the CDR3: TGCGCCAGCAGCCAAGATCCAGGGTTGGACAATGAGCAGTTCTTC.

V and J are TRBV7-9 and TRBJ2-4; D possibly corresponds to TRBD1 (6 bases). Trimming stripped 1 base from V and 2 bases from J, with 12 bases between. Per germline, CDR1 SEHNR and CDR2 FQNEAQ (reference sequence). CDR3 length equals 16 residues. The CDR3 DNA is TGTGCCAGCAGCTTAGGGGCAGGGGAGTCCAAAAACATTCAGTACTTC. It yields the protein CASSLGAGESKNIQYF.

The chain couples TRBV9 to TRBJ2-1; a possible D gene is TRBD1 (6 bases). The CDR3 is made up of 15 amino acids. Trimming cost V 10 bases and J 2 bases, with 19 bases left between them. Germline assignment: CDR1 SGDLS and CDR2 YYNGEE. The CDR3 sequence: CAPYKKGDPYNEQFF. CDR3 bases: TGTGCCCCCTATAAGAAGGGGGACCCCTACAATGAGCAGTTCTTC.

The genes are TRBV11-2 and TRBJ1-5, with 9 bases lining up with TRBD1. The germline CDR1 and CDR2 sequences are SGHAT and FQNNGV. The V segment lost 5 bases and the J segment 5 bases; nucleotides outside the gene matches: 7. The CDR3 spans 15 residues. The CDR3 DNA is TGTGCCAGCAGCGCCACAGGGGGCCTGGATCAGCCCCAGCATTTT. Protein: CASSATGGLDQPQHF.

The chain links TRBV19 to TRBJ1-1; D is unclear. V dropped 0 bases and J dropped 6 bases, with 11 bases sitting between them. Germline values: CDR1 LNHDA, CDR2 SQIVND (reference sequence). The CDR3 extends over 14 amino acids. CDR3 nucleotide sequence: TGTGCCAGTAGTATAGAAACGGGCATCTCTGAAGCTTTCTTT. This codes for CASSIETGISEAFF.

This clone has just one count. The chain's CDR3 is CATRGTGRSYNEQFF. CDR3 DNA: TGTGCCACCCGGGGAACAGGCCGGTCCTACAATGAGCAGTTCTTC. The chain carries TRBV7-2 and TRBJ2-1, with D perhaps being TRBD1 or TRBD2 (5 bases each). The CDR3 has 15 amino acids. Germline assignment: CDR1 SGHTA and CDR2 FQGNSA. Trimming stripped 10 bases from V and 1 base from J, with 17 bases between.

This clone turned up a few times. This rearrangement joins TRBV6-4 to TRBJ2-3; tentatively, D is TRBD2 (6 bases). Germline-derived CDR1 and CDR2 are MRHNA and SNTAGT. The V and J ends lost 4 bases and 1 base respectively, with 6 bases between them. The CDR3 is 13 amino acids. CDR3 in amino acids: CASSAGGTDTQYF. Written as DNA, the CDR3 is TGTGCCAGCAGTGCGGGGGGCACAGATACGCAGTATTTT.

The V gene is TRBV29-1, the J gene TRBJ2-1; 10 nucleotides match TRBD2. CDR3 length: 13 amino acids. Germline assignment: CDR1 SQVTM and CDR2 ANQGSEA. Trimming cost V 7 bases and J 7 bases; bases outside gene matches: 7. The CDR3 here is CSAKAGGTNEQFF. Here the CDR3 DNA reads TGCAGCGCTAAAGCGGGGGGGACGAATGAGCAGTTCTTC.

The rearrangement links TRBV4-3 to TRBJ2-1, with 8 bases lining up with TRBD1. CDR3 size: 16 residues. The V segment lost 3 bases and the J segment 5 bases; nucleotides outside the gene matches: 9. Germline lookup yields CDR1 LGHNA and CDR2 YSLEER. The CDR3 region has the DNA TGCGCCAGCAGCCACAATGGACAGGGATGGAACAATGAGCAGTTCTTC. Protein: CASSHNGQGWNNEQFF.

The V gene is TRBV6-1, the J gene TRBJ2-7, with D possibly matching TRBD1 (5 bases). CDR1 MNHNS and CDR2 SASEGT come from the germline V gene. Trimming cost V 1 base and J 5 bases, with 15 bases left between them. The CDR3 length is 15 residues. The CDR3 loop reads CASSEGGDGANEQYF. The CDR3 nucleotides are TGTGCCAGCAGTGAAGGTGGGGATGGGGCCAACGAGCAGTACTTC.

This sequence joins TRBV4-3 and TRBJ2-2, with D tentatively TRBD1 or TRBD2 (7 bases each). V was trimmed by 0 bases and J by 3 bases, leaving 14 bases between them. This CDR3 is built from 17 residues. The germline gives CDR1 LGHNA, CDR2 YSLEER. CDR3 region: CASSQDVQGGYTGELFF. CDR3 bases: TGCGCCAGCAGCCAAGATGTCCAGGGGGGGTACACCGGGGAGCTGTTTTTT.

In this sample, this clone turned up a few times. CDR3 amino acids: CAIRPGQGEYEQYF. CDR3 nucleotide sequence: TGTGCCATCAGACCGGGCCAGGGGGAATACGAGCAGTACTTC. The V call is TRBV10-3, the J call TRBJ2-7; 7 bases are a match to TRBD1. CDR1 ENHRY and CDR2 SYGVKD come from the germline V gene. V shed 6 bases, J shed 4 bases, and the junction held 9 bases outside the gene matches. The CDR3 extends over 14 amino acids.

This clone was recorded a few times. The gene calls are TRBV4-3 and TRBJ1-1; 8 bases agree with TRBD1. CDR3 length: 14 residues. J lost 6 bases, V lost 5 bases, and 8 bases had no gene match. Germline values: CDR1 LGHNA, CDR2 YSLEER. The CDR3: CASSEGQGLAEAFF. CDR3 nucleotides: TGCGCCAGCAGCGAAGGACAGGGATTGGCTGAAGCTTTCTTT.

The J gene is TRBJ2-1, the V gene TRBV2; 11 nucleotides align to TRBD2. Germline CDR1 SNHLY, CDR2 FYNNEI. Trimming cost V 5 bases and J 0 bases; bases outside gene matches: 6. CDR3 length equals 17 residues. The CDR3 coding sequence is TGTGCCAGCAGTTTTACTAGCGGGGGAAGCTCCTACAATGAGCAGTTCTTC. It is translated as CASSFTSGGSSYNEQFF.

The CDR3 DNA reads as TGCGCCAGCAGTGATAGGACTGTGTGGGTTCCCACTAGCGGGGGTACCTACGAGCAGTACTTC. Translated, it gives CASSDRTVWVPTSGGTYEQYF. The rearrangement links TRBV10-2 to TRBJ2-7, with TRBD2 identical over 11 bases. Trimming took 3 bases from V and 2 from J; bases not matched to a gene: 21. CDR3 length: 21 residues. Germline-derived CDR1 and CDR2 are WSHSY and SAAADI.

The chain carries TRBV5-6 and TRBJ2-1, with 8 bases matching TRBD1. Germline CDR1 SGHDT, CDR2 YYEEEE. J was trimmed by 2 bases and V by 4 bases; bases with no gene match: 5. There are 15 residues in the CDR3. The CDR3 region is CASSLRQGTYNEQFF. The CDR3 DNA follows: TGTGCCAGCAGCCTACGACAGGGGACCTACAATGAGCAGTTCTTC.